These 10 T cell receptor beta chains were sequenced from one sample in a study of blood T cell repertoires in COVID-19. TCRdb keeps only in-frame clones here, not all; method: immunoSEQ multiplex PCR. Here the sample spans hundreds of thousands of clones, approximately 86% being singletons. Sequencing used peripheral blood. The receptor set was obtained from a woman between 45 and 65 years old with active or convalescent COVID-19.

The chain couples TRBV11-2 to TRBJ1-2; no reliable D call. V dropped 3 bases and J dropped 4 bases, with 6 bases sitting between them. Looked up from germline, CDR1 is SGHAT and CDR2 is FQNNGV. The CDR3 runs to 12 residues. CDR3 residues: CASSFRSYGYTF. The CDR3 coding sequence is TGTGCCAGCAGCTTCAGGTCCTATGGCTACACCTTC.

The J gene is TRBJ1-6, the V gene TRBV9; 7 bases fit TRBD1. CDR1 and CDR2 from the germline V gene are SGDLS and YYNGEE. After removal of 4 bases from V and 8 bases from J, the junction contained 12 bases not matched to a gene. The CDR3 is 16 amino acids. In DNA form, the CDR3 reads TGTGCCAGCAGCCGCTCCACCCAGGGGGGTGATTCACCCCTCCACTTT. It encodes CASSRSTQGGDSPLHF.

This chain uses TRBV5-1 with TRBJ2-1; 8 positions match TRBD2. The germline gives CDR1 SGHRS, CDR2 YFSETQ. There are 15 residues in the CDR3. The V gene end was trimmed by 4 bases and the J gene end by 7 bases; junction bases not matched to a gene: 10. The CDR3 region has the DNA TGCGCCAGCAGCGTGGGAGCGGGGGTCCCTAATGAGCAGTTCTTC. This translates into CASSVGAGVPNEQFF.

This clone was detected a few times. The gene calls are TRBV11-3 and TRBJ2-1; the match to TRBD2 covers 11 bases. CDR1 SGHNT and CDR2 YENEEA come from the germline V gene. The CDR3 is 17 residues long. With V trimmed by 5 bases and J by 0 bases, 6 bases remained unmatched. The CDR3: CASSPGTSGHSYNEQFF. DNA of the CDR3: TGTGCCAGCAGCCCCGGGACTAGCGGCCACTCCTACAATGAGCAGTTCTTC.

This chain connects TRBV28 to TRBJ1-5; possible D gene TRBD1, 6 bases. This CDR3 contains 15 residues. Germline CDR1 reads MDHEN; CDR2 reads SYDVKM. With 8 bases removed from V and 0 bases from J, the gap between germline ends came to 14 bases. The DNA for the CDR3 is TGTGCCAGCCGGGGGGGGGCGAATAGCAATCAGCCCCAGCATTTT. Translation: CASRGGANSNQPQHF.

CDR3 coding DNA: TGTGCCAGCAGACCCTGGGGGGGGCGCGAAAAACTGTTTTTT. Translated, it gives CASRPWGGREKLFF. The rearrangement links TRBV6-5 to TRBJ1-4; a weak D match, TRBD1 (6 bases). The CDR3 sequence is 14 residues long. The germline CDR1 and CDR2 sequences are MNHEY and SVGAGI. V was cut by 6 bases and J by 8 bases, with 16 bases left in between.

V is TRBV6-5 and J is TRBJ2-2; D may be TRBD1 (5 bases). The CDR3 is 13 amino acids. The V end was cut by 6 bases, the J end by 2 bases, with 7 bases between. CDR1 is MNHEY, CDR2 SVGAGI, per germline. The CDR3 nucleotides are TGTGCCAGCAGAGACAGAAACACCGGGGAGCTGTTTTTT. This codes for CASRDRNTGELFF.

The chain has TRBV5-1 and TRBJ2-7; 11 bases match TRBD2. Germline V CDR1 and CDR2: SGHRS, YFSETQ. This CDR3 region has 18 residues. The V and J ends lost 3 bases and 4 bases, in that order; junction bases with no gene match: 15. CDR3 sequence: CASSSIGTSGGGIYEQYF. Here the CDR3 DNA reads TGCGCCAGCAGCTCCATAGGGACTAGCGGAGGGGGAATATACGAGCAGTACTTC.

CDR3 protein: CASSLDSSRRGLFNGYTF. The CDR3 bases are TGCGCCAGCAGCTTGGATTCTTCTCGAAGGGGGCTATTTAATGGCTACACCTTC. The chain links TRBV5-1 to TRBJ1-2; 7 bases agree with TRBD1. CDR3 length equals 18 residues. Per the germline V gene, CDR1 is SGHRS and CDR2 is YFSETQ. V trimming: 0 bases; J trimming: 6 bases; junction bases outside the gene matches: 17.

The sample holds one count of this clone. The chain joins TRBV2 to TRBJ1-2; no definite D call. The CDR3 sequence is 15 residues long. The V and J ends lost 3 bases and 2 bases respectively, with 13 bases between them. Germline loops: CDR1 SNHLY, CDR2 FYNNEI. The CDR3: CASSDHGSGNYGYTF. CDR3 in DNA: TGTGCCAGCAGTGACCATGGGTCGGGGAACTATGGCTACACCTTC. Full variable domain (missing parts from reference TRBV2 and TRBJ1-2): EPEVTQTPSHQVTQMGQEVILRCVPISNHLYFYWYRQILGQKVEFLVSFYNNEISEKSEIFDDQFSVERPDGSNFTLKIRSTKLEDSAMYFCASSDHGSGNYGYTFGSGTRLTVV.